The 6 T cell receptor beta chains below come from one sample, sequenced in a study of patients and donors after allogeneic stem cell transplantation. TCRdb ran MiXCR on the RT-PCR reads and lists one entry per CDR3 protein. The sample has about 12,000 distinct CDR3 sequences; approximately 25% are singletons. Sequenced: blood, either unsorted or a sorted T cell fraction (not recorded which). The receptor set was obtained from a human donor who was either an allogeneic HSCT recipient or a stem cell or donor lymphocyte infusion donor (not recorded which). It is not recorded whose cells these are; they may come from a transplant donor.

This clonotype has a count of ten or more. The V call is TRBV11-2, the J call TRBJ1-6, with TRBD1 matching 12 bases. Germline lookup yields CDR1 SGHAT and CDR2 FQNNGV. V shed 4 bases, J shed 8 bases, and the junction held 3 bases outside the gene matches. The CDR3 length is 15 residues. The CDR3 protein is CASSSGQGADSPLHF. CDR3 bases: TGTGCCAGCAGCTCGGGACAGGGGGCGGATTCACCCCTCCACTTT. Drawing the rest from reference TRBV11-2 and TRBJ1-6, the complete variable domain is EAGVAQSPRYKIIEKRQSVAFWCNPISGHATLYWYQQILGQGPKLLIQFQNNGVVDDSQLPKDRFSAERLKGVDSTLKIQPAKLEDSAVYLCASSSGQGADSPLHFGNGTRLTVT.

In the case of this clonotype: Mismatch with germline at one junction end may stem from a read error. The chain recombines TRBV7-7 with TRBJ2-5, with 14 bases matching TRBD2. Germline-derived CDR1 and CDR2 are SSHAT and FNYEAQ (reference sequence). The CDR3 contains 16 residues. Here the CDR3 DNA reads TGTGCTAGCAGCTTAGGGACTAGCGGGAGTAGGGAGACCCAGTACTTC. Translation gives CASSLGTSGSRETQYF.

The CDR3 spells CASSPRDSPLHF. As DNA, the CDR3 is TGTGCCAGCTCACCTAGAGATTCACCCCTCCACTTT. This chain joins TRBV18 and TRBJ1-6; D is undetermined. Germline CDR1 and CDR2: KGHSH and LQKENI. The CDR3 extends over 12 amino acids. With 3 bases removed from V and 8 bases from J, the gap between germline ends came to 5 bases.

This clonotype was seen many times. The genes are TRBV29-1 and TRBJ1-1; no clear D gene. This CDR3 spans 12 amino acids. Germline loops: CDR1 SQVTM, CDR2 ANQGSEA. V lost 6 bases to trimming and J lost 0 bases, with 8 bases between them. In DNA form, the CDR3 reads TGCAGCGTGAAGGAGATGAACACTGAAGCTTTCTTT. This translates into CSVKEMNTEAFF.

V gene TRBV29-1 combines with J gene TRBJ2-5, with TRBD1 as a possible D gene (6 bases). The V gene lost 1 base and the J gene lost 2 bases, with 11 bases spanning the gap. Germline CDR1 is SQVTM and CDR2 is ANQGSEA. CDR3 length: 14 residues. The CDR3 region has the DNA TGCAGCGTTGAAGGGGGACAAGGTCAAGAGACCCAGTACTTC. This translates into CSVEGGQGQETQYF.

This clonotype was observed a handful of times. The rearrangement links TRBV6-2 or TRBV6-3 to TRBJ1-1; 9 positions agree with TRBD1. Trimming cost V 7 bases and J 4 bases; bases outside gene matches: 7. This CDR3 has 14 amino acids. CDR1 MNHEY and CDR2 SVGEGT come from the germline V gene. This chain's CDR3 is CASTFTGGITEAFF. CDR3 coding DNA: TGTGCCAGCACCTTTACAGGGGGCATCACTGAAGCTTTCTTT.